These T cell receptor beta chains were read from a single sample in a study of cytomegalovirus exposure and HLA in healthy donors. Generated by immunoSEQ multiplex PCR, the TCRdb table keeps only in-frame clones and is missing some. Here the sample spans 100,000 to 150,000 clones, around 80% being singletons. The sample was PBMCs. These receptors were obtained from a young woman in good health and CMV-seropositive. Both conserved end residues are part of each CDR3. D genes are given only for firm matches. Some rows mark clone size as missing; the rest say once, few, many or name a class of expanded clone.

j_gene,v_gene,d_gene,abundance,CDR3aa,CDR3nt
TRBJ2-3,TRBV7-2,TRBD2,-,CASGSGGFTDTQYF,TGTGCCAGCGGTAGCGGGGGATTCACAGATACGCAGTATTTT
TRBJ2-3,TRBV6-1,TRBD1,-,CASSRTGGRGDTQYF,TGTGCCAGCAGTCGGACAGGGGGCCGGGGAGATACGCAGTATTTT
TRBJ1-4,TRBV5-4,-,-,CASSFGQGDTSTNEKLFF,TGTGCCAGCAGCTTTGGCCAAGGGGACACCTCAACTAATGAAAAACTGTTTTTT
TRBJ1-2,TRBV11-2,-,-,CASGHTPTLYGYTF,TGTGCCAGCGGGCACACTCCAACCCTCTATGGCTACACCTTC
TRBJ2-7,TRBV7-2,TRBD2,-,CASTLGGSRSYEQYF,TGTGCCAGCACCCTGGGGGGGAGCCGCTCCTACGAGCAGTACTTC
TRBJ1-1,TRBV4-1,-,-,CASSQSRTTNTEAFF,TGCGCCAGCAGCCAATCTAGGACAACGAACACTGAAGCTTTCTTT
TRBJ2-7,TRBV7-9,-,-,CASSTGTLITYEQYF,TGTGCCAGCAGCACGGGGACTCTGATAACCTACGAGCAGTACTTC
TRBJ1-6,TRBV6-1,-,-,CATTDSSYNSPLHF,TGTGCCACTACGGACAGCTCCTATAATTCACCCCTCCACTTT
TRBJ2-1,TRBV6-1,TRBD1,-,CASTTGTGGGNEQFF,TGTGCCAGCACTACCGGGACAGGGGGGGGGAATGAGCAGTTCTTC
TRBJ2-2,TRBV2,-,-,CASSDDGSTGELFF,TGTGCCAGCAGTGACGATGGGAGCACCGGGGAGCTGTTTTTT
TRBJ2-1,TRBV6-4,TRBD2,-,CASSYRSGVYNEQFF,TGTGCCAGCTCGTATCGTAGCGGGGTTTACAATGAGCAGTTCTTC
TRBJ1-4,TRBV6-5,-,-,CASSYGGVDEKLFF,TGTGCCAGCAGTTACGGGGGCGTCGATGAAAAACTGTTTTTT
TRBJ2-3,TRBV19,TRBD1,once,CASQGQGATQYF,TGTGCCAGCCAGGGACAGGGGGCGACGCAGTATTTT
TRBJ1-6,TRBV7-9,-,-,CSSSLTEGVSPLHF,TGTTCCAGCAGCTTGACTGAAGGAGTTTCACCCCTCCACTTT
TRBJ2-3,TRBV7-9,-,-,CASSLGGGLVGGWDTQYF,TGTGCCAGCAGCTTAGGCGGGGGTCTGGTGGGGGGCTGGGATACGCAGTATTTT
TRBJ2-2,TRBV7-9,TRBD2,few,CSSSTAGTRGTGELFF,TGTTCCAGCAGCACCGCCGGGACTAGGGGAACCGGGGAGCTGTTTTTT
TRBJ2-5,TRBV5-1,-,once,CASSLMGSQETQYF,TGCGCCAGCAGCTTGATGGGGAGCCAAGAGACCCAGTACTTC